This T cell receptor beta chain was recorded in a study of T cell changes during pregnancy in multiple sclerosis. V trimming: 7 bases; J trimming: 2 bases; junction bases outside the gene matches: 14. The CDR3 runs to 15 residues. The V gene's germline CDR1 is GTSNPN and CDR2 SVGIG (reference sequence). Measured with immunoSEQ multiplex PCR; TCRdb has only the in-frame clones, and not every one. This sample has some 97,000 clones, with roughly 90% found just once. The gene calls are TRBV30 and TRBJ2-7, with 7 bases matching TRBD1. The origin of this receptor is a female donor with multiple sclerosis, enrolled in a pregnancy study. The sample in question was peripheral blood, obtained after pregnancy. The CDR3 DNA reads TGTGCCTTCCAACTGACCGTACAGGGGCCCTACGAGCAGTACTTC. It translates to CAFQLTVQGPYEQYF. Full variable domain (rest looked up from reference TRBV30 and TRBJ2-7): SQTIHQWPATLVQPVGSPLSLECTVEGTSNPNLYWYRQAAGRGLQLLFYSVGIGQISSEVPQNLSASRPQDRQFILSSKKLLLSDSGFYLCAFQLTVQGPYEQYFGPGTRLTVT.